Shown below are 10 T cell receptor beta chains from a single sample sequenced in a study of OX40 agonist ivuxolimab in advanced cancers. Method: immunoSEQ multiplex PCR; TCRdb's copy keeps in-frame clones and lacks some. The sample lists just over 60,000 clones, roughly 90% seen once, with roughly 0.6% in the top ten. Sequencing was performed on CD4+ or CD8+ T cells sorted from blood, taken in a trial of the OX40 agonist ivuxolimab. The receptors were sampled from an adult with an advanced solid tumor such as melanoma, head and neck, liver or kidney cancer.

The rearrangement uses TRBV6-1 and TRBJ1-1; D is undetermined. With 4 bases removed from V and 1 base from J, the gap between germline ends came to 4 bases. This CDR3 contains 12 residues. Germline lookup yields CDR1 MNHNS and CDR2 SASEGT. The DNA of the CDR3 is TGTGCCAGCAGTGCAGAGAACACTGAAGCTTTCTTT. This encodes CASSAENTEAFF.

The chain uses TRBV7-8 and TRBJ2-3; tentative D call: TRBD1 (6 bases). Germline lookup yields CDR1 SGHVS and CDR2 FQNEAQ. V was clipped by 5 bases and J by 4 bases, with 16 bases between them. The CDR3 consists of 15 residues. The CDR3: CASSKGLGAADTQYF. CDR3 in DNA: TGTGCCAGCAGCAAGGGGTTGGGGGCGGCAGATACGCAGTATTTT.

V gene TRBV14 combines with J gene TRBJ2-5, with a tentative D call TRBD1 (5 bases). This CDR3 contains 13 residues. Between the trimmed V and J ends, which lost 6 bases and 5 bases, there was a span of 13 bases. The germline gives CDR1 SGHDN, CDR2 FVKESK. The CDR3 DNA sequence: TGTGCCAGCAGTTCAGGGTTCGTGGAGACCCAGTACTTC. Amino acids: CASSSGFVETQYF.

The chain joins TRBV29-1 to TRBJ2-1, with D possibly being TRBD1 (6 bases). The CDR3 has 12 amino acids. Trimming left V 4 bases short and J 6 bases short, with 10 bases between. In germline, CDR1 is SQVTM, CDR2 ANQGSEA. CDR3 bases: TGCAGCGTTGTTAGGGGGAGCAATGAGCAGTTCTTC. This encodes CSVVRGSNEQFF.

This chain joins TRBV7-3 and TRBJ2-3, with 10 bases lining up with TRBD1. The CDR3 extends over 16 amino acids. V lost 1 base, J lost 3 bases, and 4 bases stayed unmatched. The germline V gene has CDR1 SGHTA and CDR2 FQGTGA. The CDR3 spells CASSLNGQGGTDTQYF. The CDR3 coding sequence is TGTGCCAGCAGCTTAAACGGACAGGGGGGGACAGATACGCAGTATTTT.

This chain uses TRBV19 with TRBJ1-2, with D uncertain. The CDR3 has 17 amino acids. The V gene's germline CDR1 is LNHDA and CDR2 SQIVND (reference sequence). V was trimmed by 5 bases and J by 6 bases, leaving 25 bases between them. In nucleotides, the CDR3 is TGTGCCAGTAGTTTCCTTCCCTCCGGGATTCAAAGGGATGGCTACACCTTC. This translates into CASSFLPSGIQRDGYTF.

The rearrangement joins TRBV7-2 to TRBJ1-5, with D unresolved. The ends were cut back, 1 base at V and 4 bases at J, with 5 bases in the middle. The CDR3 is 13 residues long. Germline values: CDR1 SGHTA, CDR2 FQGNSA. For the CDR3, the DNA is TGTGCCAGCAGCTTAGTGCGTAATCAGCCCCAGCATTTT. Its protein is CASSLVRNQPQHF.

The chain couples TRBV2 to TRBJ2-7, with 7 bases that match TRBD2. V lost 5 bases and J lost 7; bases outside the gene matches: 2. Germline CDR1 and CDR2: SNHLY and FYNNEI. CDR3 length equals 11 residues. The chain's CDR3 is CASSTGREQYF. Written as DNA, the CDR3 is TGTGCCAGCAGTACCGGGAGGGAGCAGTACTTC.

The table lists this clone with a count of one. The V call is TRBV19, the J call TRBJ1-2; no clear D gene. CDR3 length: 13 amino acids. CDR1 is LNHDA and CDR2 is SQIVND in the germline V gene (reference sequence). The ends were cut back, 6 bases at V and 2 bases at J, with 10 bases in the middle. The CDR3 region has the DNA TGTGCCAGTAGCGGTCAGGACAACTATGGCTACACCTTC. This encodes CASSGQDNYGYTF.

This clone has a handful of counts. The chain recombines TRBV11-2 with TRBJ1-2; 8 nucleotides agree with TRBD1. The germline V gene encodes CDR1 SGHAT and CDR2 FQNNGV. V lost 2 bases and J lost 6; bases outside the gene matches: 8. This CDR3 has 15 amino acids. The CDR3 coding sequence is TGTGCCAGCAGCTTAACTCATACAGGGGGACATGGCTACACCTTC. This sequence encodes CASSLTHTGGHGYTF.